Listed below are T cell receptor beta chains from one sample, sequenced in a study of shared clonotypes between healthy human individuals. Clones were sequenced by immunoSEQ multiplex PCR, and TCRdb holds only the in-frame ones, with some missing. This table holds around 500,000 clones, approximately 84% found once. The material sequenced was PBMCs. All receptors come from a woman between 40 and 50 years old in good health. Some clones in this sample may be carry-over from other donors' samples. CDR3s include the opening cysteine and the closing phenylalanine or tryptophan. A D gene is named only where the DNA matches it firmly. The size field is filled for only some rows; it gives once, few, many or a size class.

j_call d_call v_call cdr3_length clone_size cdr3_nt cdr3_aa
TRBJ1-4 . TRBV19 16 once TGTGCCAGTAGTACCGGGCTAACAAATCATAATGAAAAACTGTTTTTT CASSTGLTNHNEKLFF
TRBJ2-2 TRBD2 TRBV28 16 . TGTGCCAGCAGCCCCTCCGGGAGGGCCGGCGTCGGGGAGCTGTTTTTT CASSPSGRAGVGELFF
TRBJ2-1 . TRBV29-1 13 once TGCAGTGGGGTGGAGAGCTCCTACAATGAGCAGTTCTTC CSGVESSYNEQFF
TRBJ1-6 . TRBV30 15 . TGTGCCTGGGCTGAAGACACGACCTATAATTCACCCCTCCACTTT CAWAEDTTYNSPLHF
TRBJ1-2 . TRBV6-5 12 . TGTGCCAGCACCAAGGCCAGGGCTGGCTACACCTTC CASTKARAGYTF
TRBJ2-7 TRBD2 TRBV30 16 . TGTGCCTGGAGTGTAGTGGCTAGCGGGGCATTTTACGAGCAGTACTTC CAWSVVASGAFYEQYF
TRBJ2-1 . TRBV28 11 . TGTGCCAGCAGGTGGGTCAATGAGCAGTTCTTC CASRWVNEQFF
TRBJ2-7 . TRBV30 13 . TGTGCCTGGAGTGTAAGTGTGAACTACGAGCAGTACTTC CAWSVSVNYEQYF
TRBJ2-1 TRBD2 TRBV18 17 once TGTGCCAGCTCACCCCCCCCGGGACTAGCGGGAAACAATGAGCAGTTCTTC CASSPPPGLAGNNEQFF
TRBJ2-1 TRBD2 TRBV14 15 . TGTGCCAGCAGCCAAGGCCTAGCGGGAGTGCATGAGCAGTTCTTC CASSQGLAGVHEQFF
TRBJ1-2 TRBD1 TRBV28 15 . TGTGCCAGCATCGAACAGGGGATGGGGGTCTATGGCTACACCTTC CASIEQGMGVYGYTF
TRBJ2-5 . TRBV27 14 . TGTGCCAGCAGTTGGGCCGGAGACCAAGAGACCCAGTACTTC CASSWAGDQETQYF
TRBJ2-5 TRBD1 TRBV11-3 15 . TGTGCCAGCAGCTCCAGACAGGGGGGTCGAGAGACCCAGTACTTC CASSSRQGGRETQYF
TRBJ2-3 . TRBV11-2 16 . TGTGCCAGCACCAAATGGATGGCTACAGGAACAGATACGCAGTATTTT CASTKWMATGTDTQYF
TRBJ2-3 TRBD2 TRBV18 16 . TGTGCCAGCTCACCGGAGCTAGCGGGAGCTACAGATACGCAGTATTTT CASSPELAGATDTQYF
TRBJ1-2 . TRBV10-3 14 . TGTGCCATCAGAAGGACAGAGAGTAACTATGGCTACACCTTC CAIRRTESNYGYTF
TRBJ2-7 . TRBV5-1 13 . TGCGCCAGCAGCCCCGGGACATCCCCCGAGCAGTACTTC CASSPGTSPEQYF
TRBJ2-3 . TRBV25-1 13 . TGTGCCAGCAGTAGTCAGGGCACAGATACGCAGTATTTT CASSSQGTDTQYF
TRBJ1-1 . TRBV30 13 . TGTGCCTGGAGTTTGGGCGTAAACACTGAAGCTTTCTTT CAWSLGVNTEAFF
TRBJ2-7 TRBD2 TRBV28 13 . TGTGCCACCGCCGGGACTAGCGTCTACGAGCAGTACTTC CATAGTSVYEQYF
TRBJ1-4 . TRBV4-3 16 once TGCGCCAGCAGCCAGGCGGGACGGGCGGGTGGTGAAAAACTGTTTTTT CASSQAGRAGGEKLFF
TRBJ1-5 . TRBV7-9 13 . TGTGCCAGCAGCCCGGATAGCAATCAGCCCCAGCATTTT CASSPDSNQPQHF
TRBJ2-7 . TRBV14 13 . TGTGCCAGCAGCCTGGGACGTACCTACGAGCAGTACTTC CASSLGRTYEQYF
TRBJ2-1 TRBD2 TRBV4-1 21 . TGCGCCAGCAGCCCCCTTTCGCCAGCGGGAGGGCCGGGGTCAGTGAACAATGAGCAGTTCTTC CASSPLSPAGGPGSVNNEQFF
TRBJ2-1 . TRBV28 14 . TGTGCCAGCAGGCTAGAAGGGGCGGTTAATGAGCAGTTCTTC CASRLEGAVNEQFF
TRBJ1-4 . TRBV30 13 . TGTGCCCTAGCACTGGCAACTAATGAAAAACTGTTTTTT CALALATNEKLFF
TRBJ2-7 . TRBV25-1 15 . TGTGCCAGCAGTGAATTGCGGGGGCGCTTCTACGAGCAGTACTTC CASSELRGRFYEQYF
TRBJ1-5 . TRBV5-6 12 . TGTGCCAGCAGCTTTTCAAATCAGCCCCAGCATTTT CASSFSNQPQHF
TRBJ2-3 . TRBV7-2 14 . TGTGCCAGCAGCCCCAACGGGGGCACAGATACGCAGTATTTT CASSPNGGTDTQYF
TRBJ2-1 . TRBV5-1 14 . TGCGCCAGCAAGGAGGAACCAGGGGTAAATGAGCAGTTCTTC CASKEEPGVNEQFF
TRBJ2-7 . TRBV7-6 15 . TGTGCCAGCAGCGCTGACGGGACGGTAGCCTACGAGCAGTACTTC CASSADGTVAYEQYF
TRBJ1-1 TRBD1 TRBV5-4 15 . TGTGCCAGCAGATCACAGGACAGGACGAACACTGAAGCTTTCTTT CASRSQDRTNTEAFF
TRBJ1-4 TRBD1 TRBV4-1 16 many TGCGCCAGCAGCCAAGATCTTGGGACAGGGGCCGAAAAACTGTTTTTT CASSQDLGTGAEKLFF
TRBJ1-2 TRBD1 TRBV7-9 14 . TGTGCCAGCAGGGAAGACTTACAGGGGATGGGCTACACCTTC CASREDLQGMGYTF
TRBJ2-7 . TRBV2 16 . TGTGCCAGCAGAGAGCGCCCTTCACACTTCTCCTACGAGCAGTACTTC CASRERPSHFSYEQYF
TRBJ2-7 TRBD2 TRBV9 15 few TGTGCCAGCAGCCGGACTAGCGGATATTTTCACGAGCAGTACTTC CASSRTSGYFHEQYF
TRBJ2-2 . TRBV5-1 11 once TGCGCCAGCAGCTTGGGTTGGGAGCTGTTTTTT CASSLGWELFF
TRBJ2-5 . TRBV6-4 15 . TGTGCCAGCAGTGCAACGGGGATTGGACAAGAGACCCAGTACTTC CASSATGIGQETQYF
TRBJ2-3 . TRBV9 16 . TGTGCCAGCAGCGTAGATGATGGATCTAGCACAGATACGCAGTATTTT CASSVDDGSSTDTQYF
TRBJ2-5 TRBD2 TRBV28 15 . TGTGCCAGCAGTTTATTTGGCGGGAGGAAAGAGACCCAGTACTTC CASSLFGGRKETQYF
TRBJ2-3 . TRBV7-9 14 . TGTGCCAGCAGCCAGGGGACAACCACAGATACGCAGTATTTT CASSQGTTTDTQYF
TRBJ1-1 TRBD1 TRBV2 14 . TGTGCCAGCAGCGACAGGGGGCGAAAAACTGAAGCTTTCTTT CASSDRGRKTEAFF
TRBJ2-7 TRBD1 TRBV28 14 . TGTGCCAGCAGCCGCCCGGACAGGCCCTACGAGCAGTACTTC CASSRPDRPYEQYF
TRBJ1-4 . TRBV28 14 . TGTGCCAGCAGTTTATCAGGGGTCAATGAAAAACTGTTTTTT CASSLSGVNEKLFF
TRBJ2-5 . TRBV5-1 15 . TGCGCCAGCAGCTTTGCCGGAGCCCAAGGAGAGACCCAGTACTTC CASSFAGAQGETQYF
TRBJ2-1 TRBD2 TRBV29-1 15 . TGCAGCGTTGGCCCCCCTAGCGGGTGGGACAATGAGCAGTTCTTC CSVGPPSGWDNEQFF